These 14 T cell receptor beta chains came from one sample sequenced in a study of shared clonotypes between healthy human individuals (dated by TCRdb to 2018 to 2021). Preparation of the library involved the immunoSEQ multiplex PCR assay. The source is immuneACCESS, and TCRdb retained only in-frame sequences with V and J called. Part of the clones is not carried over; for the studies checked, unresolved V genes explain less than half of this, and the remainder is unexplained. The sample table holds about 690,000 clones, of which 90% were seen once. 30% to 40% of the sample belongs to the ten largest clones. Input material: memory CD8+ T cells from PBMCs. This specimen's cell subset or site label, per the study, means: CD45RO+ cells pooled with CCR7-negative TemRA cells. These receptors originate from a man between 18 and 29 years old in good health. Some clones in this sample may be carry-over from other donors' samples.

This chain uses TRBV29-1 with TRBJ2-7, with 13 bases identical to TRBD2. With 4 bases clipped from V and 2 bases from J, the junction kept 2 bases outside the gene matches. CDR3 length: 14 amino acids. The germline gives CDR1 SQVTM, CDR2 ANQGSEA. CDR3 region: CSVVGTSGTYEQYF. For the CDR3, the DNA is TGCAGCGTTGTTGGGACTAGCGGGACCTACGAGCAGTACTTC.

The chain has TRBV11-2 and TRBJ2-4; 9 positions agree with TRBD1. The CDR3 has 16 residues. CDR1 is SGHAT, CDR2 FQNNGV, per germline. V gave up 4 bases and J gave up 7 bases; unmatched junction bases: 11. CDR3 amino acids: CASSSPVGQGWNIQYF. DNA of the CDR3: TGTGCCAGCAGCTCCCCCGTAGGACAGGGGTGGAACATTCAGTACTTC.

The chain links TRBV11-1 to TRBJ2-7; D unresolved. Germline V CDR1 and CDR2: SGHAT, FQDESV (reference sequence). Trimming shortened V by 0 bases and J by 4 bases, and 13 bases separated the two germline ends. This CDR3 region has 15 residues. CDR3 nucleotide sequence: TGTGCCAGCAGCTTAGCGCTCGGCTATGCTTACGAGCAGTACTTC. Translated: CASSLALGYAYEQYF.

The V and J genes are TRBV27 and TRBJ2-2; 10 positions match TRBD2. The CDR3 extends over 16 amino acids. Germline-derived CDR1 and CDR2 are MNHEY and SMNVEV (reference sequence). J lost 3 bases, V lost 5 bases, and 6 bases had no gene match. In nucleotides, the CDR3 is TGTGCCAGCAGTACACTAGCGGGACTGGACACCGGGGAGCTGTTTTTT. Translation gives CASSTLAGLDTGELFF.

The chain couples TRBV15 to TRBJ2-5; D perhaps matches TRBD1 (6 bases). Germline V CDR1 and CDR2: LNHNV, YYDKDF (reference sequence). V was pared by 1 base and J by 5 bases, with 11 bases between. The CDR3 totals 14 residues. The CDR3 is CATSRGGGLETQYF. CDR3 coding DNA: TGTGCCACCAGCAGAGGTGGGGGCCTGGAGACCCAGTACTTC.

The chain carries TRBV7-3 and TRBJ2-1; 11 bases agree with TRBD2. This CDR3 region has 15 residues. Germline V gives CDR1 SGHTA, CDR2 FQGTGA. The V gene end was trimmed by 6 bases and the J gene end by 6 bases; junction bases not matched to a gene: 7. CDR3 residues: CASRLAGGPSNEQFF. The DNA of the CDR3 is TGTGCCAGCAGATTAGCGGGAGGGCCGAGCAATGAGCAGTTCTTC.

The chain has TRBV7-2 and TRBJ2-1, with 11 bases matching TRBD2. Per the germline V gene, CDR1 is SGHTA and CDR2 is FQGNSA. V lost 5 bases, J lost 13 bases, and 4 bases stayed unmatched. The CDR3 is 12 amino acids. CDR3 nucleotide sequence: TGTGCCAGCAGCCCGGGACTAGCGGACCAGTTCTTC. It is translated as CASSPGLADQFF.

This clone was seen a handful of times. The chain uses TRBV4-1 and TRBJ1-1; unclear D gene. Trimming shortened V by 3 bases and J by 1 base, and 9 bases separated the two germline ends. Germline CDR1 is MGHRA and CDR2 is YSYEKL. This CDR3 comprises 14 residues. The CDR3 DNA reads as TGCGCCAGCAGCCACCTGGTTTCGAACACTGAAGCTTTCTTT. Its translation is CASSHLVSNTEAFF.

The chain links TRBV7-9 to TRBJ2-3; 10 bases map to TRBD2. With V trimmed by 5 bases and J by 3 bases, 17 bases remained unmatched. The germline CDR1 and CDR2 sequences are SEHNR and FQNEAQ (reference sequence). The CDR3 contains 19 residues. CDR3 in DNA: TGTGCCAGCAGCCAATTTGTCCTAGCGGGAGCGGTAAATACAGATACGCAGTATTTT. It yields the protein CASSQFVLAGAVNTDTQYF.

The rearrangement links TRBV2 to TRBJ2-7, with TRBD1 matching 8 bases. J was trimmed by 5 bases and V by 7 bases; bases with no gene match: 10. The length of the CDR3 is 14 residues. Germline assignment: CDR1 SNHLY and CDR2 FYNNEI. The CDR3, as DNA: TGTGCCAGCATCCGCCGGGACAGGTTCCACGAGCAGTACTTC. This codes for CASIRRDRFHEQYF.

The chain is built from TRBV7-9 and TRBJ2-4, with D possibly being TRBD2 (6 bases). The CDR3 is made up of 17 amino acids. The V end lost 5 bases, the J end lost 2 bases, and 19 bases lay between the germline ends. The germline V gene encodes CDR1 SEHNR and CDR2 FQNEAQ (reference sequence). The CDR3 nucleotides read TGTGCCAGCAGCCCTGGAGGGGAAAGCAGAACCAAAAACATTCAGTACTTC. Its translation is CASSPGGESRTKNIQYF.

The sample holds many counts of this clone. This chain uses TRBV29-1 with TRBJ1-1; D possibly corresponds to TRBD1 (5 bases). The CDR3 spans 12 residues. Germline V gene data show CDR1 as SQVTM and CDR2 as ANQGSEA. Trimming removed 3 bases from V and 5 bases from J, with 10 bases in between. The CDR3 sequence is CSVEFGGTEAFF. Here the CDR3 DNA reads TGCAGCGTTGAGTTTGGGGGGACTGAAGCTTTCTTT.

This clone showed up just a few times. The rearrangement uses TRBV4-2 and TRBJ1-1; TRBD1 might be the D (5 bases). Trimming took off 3 bases at V and 0 bases at J, with 8 bases between the two ends. In germline, CDR1 is LGHNA, CDR2 YNFKEQ. The CDR3 is made up of 14 amino acids. CDR3 residues: CASSQGPMNTEAFF. CDR3 sequence (DNA): TGTGCCAGCAGCCAGGGACCTATGAACACTGAAGCTTTCTTT.

This chain links TRBV28 with TRBJ1-5; the D is unclear. This CDR3 contains 12 residues. CDR1 is MDHEN and CDR2 is SYDVKM in the germline V gene. Trimming removed 3 bases at V and 6 bases at J, with 6 bases between. Here the CDR3 reads CASSFRPQPQHF. The CDR3 nucleotides are TGTGCCAGCAGTTTTCGTCCTCAGCCCCAGCATTTT.